This T cell receptor beta chain derives from a study of human T cells and chemical hapten exposure (dated by TCRdb to the early 2020s). Background for the entire study: For sensitization, 2% DPC in acetone was applied to a roughly 2 cm by roughly 2 cm area of upper inner arm skin. In alopecia patients, the study followed how the peripheral blood TCR repertoire changed in vivo over primary and secondary sensitization to diphenylcyclopropenone (DPC), a hapten. Blood was sampled from patients pre-sensitization (week 0) and at 2, 6 and about 24 weeks after DPC sensitization. Patch testing on the upper back used Finn chambers containing 0.01% DPC, with scoring done after 6 days according to International Contact Dermatitis Research Group standards. For TCR sequencing, blood came from over 25 alopecia patients at anywhere from one to four time points (pre-sensitization, 2, 6 and 24 weeks). Libraries were combined into a pool for sequencing, and differences in TCR yield between samples came mainly from small differences in library volumes within the pool. Alopecia areata with under or over 50% scalp involvement, alopecia totalis and alopecia universalis were represented in the patient cohort, which was mostly female. Patients additionally received weekly therapeutic DPC doses to the scalp throughout the approximately 25-week study period. Overall results and qualifications from the work: Because all patients had alopecia, a presumed autoimmune disease, the immune response of the patients might differ from that of healthy individuals. DPC sensitization did not change the number of TCRs with a frequency above 1 in 1000, and there was no evidence of changes in global repertoire structure. Repeated subsampling changed both the strength of the expansion versus patch-test correlation and the threshold at which that correlation became significant. The number of PT1 expanded TCRs positively correlated with patch test score, significant at thresholds 8, 16 and 32 but not 4. Expanded TCRs formed significantly more large CDR3 similarity clusters than pre-sensitization or healthy control sets, consistent with antigen-driven responses.

CDR3 length: 12 amino acids, cysteine to phenylalanine. CDR3 DNA only is kept here, 36 bases in frame from base 1. CDR1 and CDR2 are read off the germline V gene (reference sequence) as DFQATT and SNEGSKA. The V and J ends are trimmed by 5 bases and 7 bases, leaving 15 bases between them. This clonotype was counted many times. It lacks a known antigen. No base quality values were provided; no much bigger clone lies one nucleotide off. The time point label, as the study defines it: patch test 1, 2 weeks after DPC sensitization. The treatment or condition label on this specimen signifies: therapeutic diphenylcyclopropenone sensitization with weekly scalp DPC. At each patch-test visit, blood was drawn before the patch test was applied. Patients were eligible if aged 18 to 70, diagnosed with alopecia and judged suitable for DPC therapy, and pregnant patients were excluded. Unfractionated whole blood was collected in Tempus Blood RNA tubes, and total RNA was extracted from that blood.

Library method: RACE. Data came from a NextSeq 500. During library preparation, unique molecular identifiers were attached to individual cDNA molecules so that TCRs could be counted quantitatively and reproducibly. From each blood RNA sample, both TCR alpha and TCR beta chains were sequenced. The authors processed their data as follows. The median number of TCRs per sample was 85,000 to 100,000, ranging from roughly 23,224 to 690,600. V, J and CDR3 annotation of the TCR reads was carried out using the Decombinator software suite. To make PS versus PT1 abundance plots, every sample was subsampled to the same number of TCRs (28,000). TCRs were defined as expanded if absent before sensitization and observed at least eight times at the 2-week time point. TCRdb took the public reads, trimmed them with fastp at Q25, ran MiXCR for clone calling and kept in-frame beta chains. Every distinct CDR3 protein forms one entry, paired with its most common genes and DNA. TCRdb's processing, not the study's, gives the V and J calls here. This sample has approximately 400,000 distinct CDR3 sequences in its table, and nearly 5% of those were observed once. Clones ranked in the top ten supply about 2.2% of the sample.

The specimen comprised whole blood, sampled in connection with sensitization to the hapten diphenylcyclopropenone (DPC). The TCR comes from a woman between 45 and 65 years old with alopecia areata. Some clones in this sample may be carry-over from other donors' samples. The sequence is built from TRBV20-1 and TRBJ2-7; the D segment is perhaps TRBD1 or TRBD2, each sharing 5 matched bases. The DNA is as follows: TGCAGTGCTCGTCCCCGGGACGTAGAGCAGTACTTC. Translated, this is CSARPRDVEQYF.